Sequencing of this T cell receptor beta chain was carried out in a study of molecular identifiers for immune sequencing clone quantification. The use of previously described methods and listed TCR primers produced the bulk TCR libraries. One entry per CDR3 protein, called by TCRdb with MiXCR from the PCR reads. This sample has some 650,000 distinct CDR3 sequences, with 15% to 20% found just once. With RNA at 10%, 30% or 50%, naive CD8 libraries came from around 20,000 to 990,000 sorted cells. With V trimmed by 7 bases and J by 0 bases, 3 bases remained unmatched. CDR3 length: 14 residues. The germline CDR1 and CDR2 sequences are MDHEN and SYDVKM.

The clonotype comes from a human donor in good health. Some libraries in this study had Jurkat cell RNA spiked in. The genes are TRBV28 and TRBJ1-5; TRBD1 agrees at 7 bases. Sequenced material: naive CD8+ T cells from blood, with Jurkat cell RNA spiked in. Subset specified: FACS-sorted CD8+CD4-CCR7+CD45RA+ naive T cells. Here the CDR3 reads CASKDRASNQPQHF. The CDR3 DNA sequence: TGTGCCAGCAAAGACAGGGCTAGCAATCAGCCCCAGCATTTT. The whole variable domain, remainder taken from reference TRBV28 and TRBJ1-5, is DVKVTQSSRYLVKRTGEKVFLECVQDMDHENMFWYRQDPGLGLRLIYFSYDVKMKEKGDIPEGYSVSREKKERFSLILESASTNQTSMYLCASKDRASNQPQHFGDGTRLSIL.